Listed below are T cell receptor beta chains from one sample, sequenced in a study of T cells in Graves' hyperthyroidism and ophthalmopathy. TCRdb independently ran MiXCR on the multiplex PCR reads; one entry per CDR3 protein. The table has under 450,000 distinct CDR3 sequences, approximately 14% seen once. Source material: blood. The receptors come from a woman aged 18-30 years with Graves' hyperthyroidism. CDR3s include the opening cysteine and the closing phenylalanine or tryptophan. A D gene is named only where the DNA matches it firmly. The listing skips clone size in some rows; elsewhere it reads once, few, many or a size class.

V	J	D	size	CDR3	DNA
TRBV7-3	TRBJ2-4	TRBD2	few	CASSFGGSGIQYF	TGTGCCAGCAGCTTTGGCGGGAGTGGCATTCAGTACTTC
TRBV27	TRBJ2-3	-	many	CASSSRTATDTQYF	TGTGCCAGCAGTTCTCGGACAGCCACAGATACGCAGTATTTT
TRBV9	TRBJ1-2	TRBD1	-	CASSVTTGGVYGYTF	TGTGCCAGCAGCGTAACAACAGGGGGCGTCTATGGCTACACCTTC
TRBV20-1	TRBJ2-7	TRBD1	many	CSARGRQGDFYEQYF	TGCAGTGCTAGAGGTCGACAGGGAGACTTCTACGAGCAGTACTTC
TRBV7-9	TRBJ1-4	-	few	CASSGGSGEEEKLFF	TGTGCCAGCAGTGGGGGTTCAGGGGAGGAAGAAAAACTGTTTTTT
TRBV30	TRBJ1-2	TRBD1	many	CAWSVHPPQGANGYTF	TGTGCCTGGAGTGTACACCCCCCGCAGGGGGCGAATGGCTACACCTTC
TRBV5-1	TRBJ2-7	-	-	CASSPGMTGRYEQYF	TGCGCCAGCAGCCCCGGGATGACAGGGAGGTACGAGCAGTACTTC
TRBV12-3/TRBV12-4	TRBJ1-3	-	many	CASSLARGSTIYF	TGTGCCAGCAGTTTAGCTCGGGGGAGCACCATATATTTT
TRBV18	TRBJ2-3	-	many	CASSPPGRPDTQYF	TGTGCCAGCTCACCCCCAGGGCGACCAGATACGCAGTATTTT
TRBV28	TRBJ2-7	-	many	CASSSQGGGSYEQYF	TGTGCCAGCAGTTCCCAGGGGGGCGGTTCCTACGAGCAGTACTTC
TRBV7-9	TRBJ2-5	TRBD1	many	CASSWGQGDQETQYF	TGTGCCAGCAGCTGGGGACAGGGGGACCAAGAGACCCAGTACTTC
TRBV7-9	TRBJ2-1	TRBD2	many	CASSLDLAGINEQFF	TGTGCCAGCAGCTTAGACCTAGCGGGGATTAATGAGCAGTTCTTC
TRBV11-2	TRBJ2-5	TRBD1	many	CASSWTHRTGDETQYF	TGTGCCAGCAGCTGGACACACAGGACAGGGGACGAGACCCAGTACTTC
TRBV4-1	TRBJ2-3	-	few	CASSQGPPETEKDTQYF	TGCGCCAGCAGCCAAGGACCCCCTGAAACCGAGAAGGATACGCAGTATTTT
TRBV5-5	TRBJ2-1	-	many	CASSPGPVSSYNEQFF	TGTGCCAGCAGCCCGGGACCTGTTAGCTCCTACAATGAGCAGTTCTTC
TRBV7-2	TRBJ2-1	-	many	CASSLSRDSANEQFF	TGTGCCAGCAGCTTATCGCGGGACTCAGCCAATGAGCAGTTCTTC
TRBV11-1	TRBJ2-7	TRBD1	many	CASRRDRAHSYEQYF	TGTGCCAGCAGAAGGGACAGGGCGCACTCCTACGAGCAGTACTTC
TRBV19	TRBJ1-2	-	-	CASVHRAPGGYTF	TGTGCCAGCGTCCACAGGGCCCCAGGGGGCTACACCTTC
TRBV29-1	TRBJ2-1	-	many	CSLALQLDHEQFF	TGCAGCCTAGCCCTTCAACTGGACCATGAGCAGTTCTTC
TRBV6-1	TRBJ1-4	TRBD1	many	CASINRGVGEKLFF	TGTGCCAGCATTAACAGGGGCGTCGGCGAAAAACTGTTTTTT
TRBV6-2/TRBV6-3	TRBJ2-3	-	-	CASSYSEGTDTQYF	TGTGCCAGCAGTTACTCGGAGGGGACAGATACGCAGTATTTT
TRBV30	TRBJ2-7	TRBD2	-	CAWAPLEREWVEQYF	TGTGCCTGGGCCCCCCTGGAGCGGGAGTGGGTCGAGCAGTACTTC
TRBV7-3	TRBJ1-1	TRBD1	many	CASSLLGQGAEAFF	TGTGCCAGCAGCTTATTGGGACAGGGGGCCGAGGCTTTCTTT
TRBV18	TRBJ2-5	-	many	CASSPRMAGTQETQYF	TGTGCCAGCTCACCACGGATGGCAGGAACACAAGAGACCCAGTACTTC